The text below deals with one T cell receptor beta chain. This sample stems from a study of blood T cell repertoires in COVID-19. Background on the study: Some COVID-19 samples were acute and others convalescent; all came from the United States, Italy and Spain. Sources were T cells, B-cell-depleted T cells, or PBMCs; the material itself was cDNA or gDNA.

Per the original methods: From reference gene primer amplification, estimates of nucleated cell counts were derived. The assay was immunoSEQ multiplex PCR, and TCRdb's table has in-frame clones only and misses some. The DNA was the basis for D and trimming; V, J and clone size are from that table. The sample has under 150,000 clones, 84% seen once. Germline CDR1 MDHEN, CDR2 SYDVKM. The CDR3 is 14 residues long. Deletions cut 5 bases from V and 4 bases from J, with 15 bases between. V usage is TRBV28 and J usage is TRBJ2-7; D is undetermined. This TCR came from a human donor in a cohort sampled during active COVID-19. The sequenced sample was peripheral blood. This CDR3 is CASSPPNPAYEQYF. DNA for the CDR3: TGTGCCAGCAGTCCCCCAAATCCAGCGTACGAGCAGTACTTC.